A selection of T cell receptor beta chains follows, all from one sample in a study of cytomegalovirus exposure and HLA in healthy donors. This table comes from immunoSEQ multiplex PCR, and its TCRdb copy is limited to in-frame clones, with some not included. Of 200,000 or so clones in the sample, roughly 84% are singletons; the top ten hold less than 8.5%. The sequencing input was PBMCs. Receptors originate from a man between 18 and 35 years old in good health and CMV-seropositive. The CDR3 runs from the conserved cysteine through the conserved F or W. D genes are given only for firm matches. Some rows mark clone size as missing; the rest say once, few, many or name a class of expanded clone.

TRBJ1-1	-	12	-	TRBV28	CASSPISTEAFF	TGTGCCAGCAGTCCTATTTCCACTGAAGCTTTCTTT
TRBJ2-7	few	15	TRBD1	TRBV6-1	CASSKLTGGTYEQYF	TGTGCCAGCAGTAAATTAACAGGGGGAACCTACGAGCAGTACTTC
TRBJ2-2	-	14	-	TRBV29-1	CSVEVGLNTGELFF	TGCAGCGTTGAAGTCGGACTAAACACCGGGGAGCTGTTTTTT
TRBJ2-1	-	15	TRBD1	TRBV11-2	CASSFGTGGNYEQFF	TGTGCCAGCAGCTTCGGGACAGGGGGCAACTATGAGCAGTTCTTC
TRBJ1-4	-	15	TRBD1	TRBV28	CASHFSGTGDEKLFF	TGTGCCAGCCACTTTTCCGGGACAGGGGATGAAAAACTGTTTTTT
TRBJ1-5	once	14	-	TRBV9	CASSVDSGNQPQHF	TGTGCCAGCAGCGTAGATAGCGGCAATCAGCCCCAGCATTTT
TRBJ2-7	-	15	TRBD2	TRBV18	CASSPTSGRWYEQYF	TGTGCCAGCTCACCGACTAGCGGGAGGTGGTACGAGCAGTACTTC
TRBJ1-4	-	14	TRBD1	TRBV5-1	CASSTGQKNEKLFF	TGCGCCAGCAGCACGGGACAGAAGAATGAAAAACTGTTTTTT
TRBJ2-7	-	11	-	TRBV11-2	CASSLNSEQYF	TGTGCCAGCAGCCTTAACAGCGAGCAGTACTTC
TRBJ2-3	-	15	TRBD1	TRBV7-9	CASSYTTGRTDTQYF	TGTGCCAGCAGCTACACGACAGGGCGAACAGATACGCAGTATTTT
TRBJ2-7	-	16	-	TRBV1	CTSSPVTSGRAYEQYF	TGCACCAGCAGCCCGGTAACTAGCGGGAGAGCTTACGAGCAGTACTTC
TRBJ2-7	-	15	TRBD1	TRBV9	CASSVGQGRTGEQYF	TGTGCCAGCAGCGTAGGACAGGGGCGGACCGGCGAGCAGTACTTC
TRBJ1-4	-	16	-	TRBV27	CASSLGAGTTNEKLFF	TGTGCCAGCAGTTTAGGCGCCGGGACAACTAATGAAAAACTGTTTTTT
TRBJ2-7	once	15	-	TRBV28	CASSAGTVGAYEQYF	TGTGCCAGCAGTGCGGGGACCGTCGGGGCGTACGAGCAGTACTTC
TRBJ1-4	-	16	TRBD1	TRBV7-9	CASRHSPGQGEEKLFF	TGTGCCAGCAGACACAGCCCGGGACAGGGGGAGGAAAAACTGTTTTTT
TRBJ2-7	-	16	-	TRBV7-9	CASSSSGGPGTYEQYF	TGTGCCAGCAGCTCCTCCGGGGGGCCGGGAACCTACGAGCAGTACTTC
TRBJ2-1	-	13	-	TRBV14	CASSQRHPTGQFF	TGTGCCAGCAGCCAGCGGCACCCTACGGGGCAGTTCTTC
TRBJ2-5	-	15	TRBD2	TRBV5-6	CASSRRPGGAETQYF	TGTGCCAGCAGCCGACGCCCGGGAGGGGCGGAGACCCAGTACTTC
TRBJ2-1	-	16	TRBD1	TRBV9	CASSPRGTGNYNEQFF	TGTGCCAGCAGCCCAAGGGGGACAGGGAATTACAATGAGCAGTTCTTC
TRBJ1-2	-	16	-	TRBV28	CASSPERGGAPFGYTF	TGTGCCAGCAGTCCGGAGAGGGGGGGGGCCCCCTTTGGCTACACCTTC
TRBJ2-3	-	20	TRBD2	TRBV14	CASSQDLTSGRAIYTDTQYF	TGTGCCAGCAGCCAAGACTTGACTAGCGGGAGAGCGATTTATACAGATACGCAGTATTTT
TRBJ1-2	-	15	TRBD1	TRBV7-3	CASSRDRGQGDGYTF	TGTGCCAGCAGTCGTGACCGGGGACAGGGGGATGGCTACACCTTC
TRBJ2-1	-	15	-	TRBV2	CASSDVNSLHNEQFF	TGTGCCAGCAGTGATGTTAACAGTCTCCACAATGAGCAGTTCTTC
TRBJ2-7	many	14	TRBD2	TRBV19	CASSRASGSYEQYF	TGTGCCAGTAGTCGTGCTAGCGGCTCCTACGAGCAGTACTTC
TRBJ2-6	-	16	TRBD1	TRBV5-1	CASSSLTGSGANVLTF	TGCGCCAGCAGCTCGTTGACAGGGTCTGGGGCCAACGTCCTGACTTTC
TRBJ1-5	-	16	-	TRBV28	CASTNPPGRANQPQHF	TGTGCCAGCACGAACCCGCCAGGGAGGGCCAATCAGCCCCAGCATTTT
TRBJ2-7	once	14	TRBD1	TRBV6-5	CASGRDRTSYEQYF	TGTGCCAGCGGCCGGGACAGGACCTCCTACGAGCAGTACTTC
TRBJ2-2	-	14	-	TRBV27	CASTSGANTGELFF	TGTGCCAGCACTTCAGGGGCGAACACCGGGGAGCTGTTTTTT
TRBJ1-2	once	13	-	TRBV27	CASSSQTGYGYTF	TGTGCCAGCAGTTCTCAGACAGGCTATGGCTACACCTTC
TRBJ2-7	-	16	TRBD2	TRBV4-1	CASSQPTSGTGYEQYF	TGCGCCAGCAGCCAACCGACTAGCGGGACCGGCTACGAGCAGTACTTC
TRBJ2-5	-	14	-	TRBV7-9	CASRKTGQQETQYF	TGTGCCAGCAGAAAGACAGGCCAGCAAGAGACCCAGTACTTC
TRBJ2-5	-	14	-	TRBV7-2	CASSGQGIRETQYF	TGTGCCAGCAGCGGGCAGGGGATAAGGGAGACCCAGTACTTC
TRBJ2-3	-	15	TRBD2	TRBV10-1	CASTGLAGDTDTQYF	TGCGCCAGCACCGGACTAGCGGGCGACACAGATACGCAGTATTTT
TRBJ1-4	-	15	-	TRBV5-6	CASSSPAGVFEKLFF	TGTGCCAGCAGCTCGCCGGCAGGGGTGTTTGAAAAACTGTTTTTT
TRBJ2-2	-	16	TRBD2	TRBV5-4	CASSFLAGANTGELFF	TGTGCCAGCAGCTTCCTAGCGGGAGCGAACACCGGGGAGCTGTTTTTT
TRBJ2-2	few	13	-	TRBV2	CASRETYTGELFF	TGTGCCAGCAGGGAAACTTATACCGGGGAGCTGTTTTTT
TRBJ1-5	-	15	-	TRBV30	CAWSWQGVFNQPQHF	TGTGCCTGGAGTTGGCAGGGCGTATTCAATCAGCCCCAGCATTTT
TRBJ2-2	many	16	-	TRBV9	CASSVDQGPSTGELFF	TGTGCCAGCAGCGTAGACCAGGGCCCTAGCACCGGGGAGCTGTTTTTT
TRBJ2-1	-	14	-	TRBV2	CASRESQSYNEQFF	TGTGCCAGCAGGGAGAGTCAATCCTACAATGAGCAGTTCTTC
TRBJ1-2	-	14	-	TRBV28	CASSSSGEHYGYTF	TGTGCCAGCAGTTCGTCAGGGGAGCACTATGGCTACACCTTC
TRBJ2-1	-	16	-	TRBV6-4	CASSLVQEGPGNEQFF	TGTGCCAGCAGTCTGGTTCAGGAGGGCCCCGGCAATGAGCAGTTCTTC
TRBJ2-4	-	16	-	TRBV5-1	CASSLANRGGENIQYF	TGCGCCAGCAGCTTGGCCAATAGGGGGGGAGAAAACATTCAGTACTTC
TRBJ1-3	-	16	TRBD1	TRBV15	CATSRPPGTEGNTIYF	TGTGCCACCAGCAGGCCCCCCGGGACAGAGGGAAACACCATATATTTT
TRBJ1-4	-	15	-	TRBV9	CASSPESGAGEKLFF	TGTGCCAGCAGCCCAGAAAGCGGGGCCGGGGAAAAACTGTTTTTT
TRBJ2-5	many	17	TRBD2	TRBV4-2	CASSQAGLAEGSETQYF	TGTGCCAGCAGCCAAGCTGGACTAGCGGAGGGGTCGGAGACCCAGTACTTC
TRBJ2-7	-	15	TRBD1	TRBV7-3	CASSLVGGQGNEQYF	TGTGCCAGCAGCTTAGTGGGGGGACAGGGAAACGAGCAGTACTTC
TRBJ2-2	-	18	TRBD2	TRBV7-2	CASSPLLGGRGNTGELFF	TGTGCCAGCAGCCCCCTTCTTGGCGGGAGGGGCAACACCGGGGAGCTGTTTTTT
TRBJ2-3	-	14	-	TRBV9	CASSLQGRTDTQYF	TGTGCCAGCAGTTTACAGGGAAGAACAGATACGCAGTATTTT
TRBJ2-7	-	15	TRBD2	TRBV28	CASRPGLAGAYEQYF	TGTGCCAGCAGGCCTGGACTAGCGGGGGCCTACGAGCAGTACTTC
TRBJ1-1	-	15	TRBD1	TRBV4-3	CASSQDNRGNTEAFF	TGCGCCAGCAGCCAAGATAACAGGGGGAACACTGAAGCTTTCTTT
TRBJ2-1	-	15	-	TRBV5-1	CASSLESDSYNEQFF	TGCGCCAGCAGCTTGGAATCGGACTCTTACAATGAGCAGTTCTTC
TRBJ2-7	-	13	TRBD2	TRBV13	CASSREGSYEQYF	TGTGCCAGCAGTCGGGAGGGCTCCTACGAGCAGTACTTC
TRBJ1-4	-	12	-	TRBV30	CAWSHGEEKLFF	TGTGCCTGGAGTCACGGGGAGGAAAAACTGTTTTTT
TRBJ1-1	-	12	-	TRBV30	CAWAPRRGGAFF	TGTGCCTGGGCCCCACGGAGGGGTGGAGCTTTCTTT